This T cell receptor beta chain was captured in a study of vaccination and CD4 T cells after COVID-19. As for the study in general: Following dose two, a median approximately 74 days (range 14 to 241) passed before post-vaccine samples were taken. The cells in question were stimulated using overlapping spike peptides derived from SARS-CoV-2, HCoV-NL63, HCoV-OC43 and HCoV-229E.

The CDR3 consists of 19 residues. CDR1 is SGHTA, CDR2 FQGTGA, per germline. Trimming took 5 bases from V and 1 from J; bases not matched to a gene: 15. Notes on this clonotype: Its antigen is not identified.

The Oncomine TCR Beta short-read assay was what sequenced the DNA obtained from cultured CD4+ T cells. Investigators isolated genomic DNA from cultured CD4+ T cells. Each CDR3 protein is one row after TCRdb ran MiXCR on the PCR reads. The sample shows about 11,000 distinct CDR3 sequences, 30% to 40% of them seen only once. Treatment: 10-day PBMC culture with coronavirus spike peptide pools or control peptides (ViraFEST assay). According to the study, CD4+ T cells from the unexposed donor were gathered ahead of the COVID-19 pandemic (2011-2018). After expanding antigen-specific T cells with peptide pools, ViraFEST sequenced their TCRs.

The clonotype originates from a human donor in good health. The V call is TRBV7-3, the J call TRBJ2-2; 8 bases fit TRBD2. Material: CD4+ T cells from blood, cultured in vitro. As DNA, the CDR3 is TGTGCCAGCAGCCCCCCGAGGGTAGCGGGGTCCTTGAACACCGGGGAGCTGTTTTTT. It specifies CASSPPRVAGSLNTGELFF.